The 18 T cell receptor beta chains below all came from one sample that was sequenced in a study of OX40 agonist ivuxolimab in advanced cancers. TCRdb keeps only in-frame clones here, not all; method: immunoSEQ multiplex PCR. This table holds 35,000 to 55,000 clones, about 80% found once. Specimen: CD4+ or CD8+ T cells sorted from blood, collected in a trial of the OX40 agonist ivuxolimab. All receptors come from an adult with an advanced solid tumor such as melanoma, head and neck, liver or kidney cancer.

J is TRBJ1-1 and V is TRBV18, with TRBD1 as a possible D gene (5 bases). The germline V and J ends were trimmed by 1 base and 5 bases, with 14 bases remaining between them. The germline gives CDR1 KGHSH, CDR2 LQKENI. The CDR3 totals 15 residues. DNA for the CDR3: TGTGCCAGCTCACCACTAAGGGGAGAAGGGACTGAAGCTTTCTTT. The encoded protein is CASSPLRGEGTEAFF.

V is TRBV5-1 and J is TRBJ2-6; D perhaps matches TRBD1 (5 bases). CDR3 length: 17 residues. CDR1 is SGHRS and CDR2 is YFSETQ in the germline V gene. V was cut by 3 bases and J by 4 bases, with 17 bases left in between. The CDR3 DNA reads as TGCGCCAGCAGCTCGACAGCCGCTGGGTCAGGGGCCAACGTCCTGACTTTC. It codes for CASSSTAAGSGANVLTF.

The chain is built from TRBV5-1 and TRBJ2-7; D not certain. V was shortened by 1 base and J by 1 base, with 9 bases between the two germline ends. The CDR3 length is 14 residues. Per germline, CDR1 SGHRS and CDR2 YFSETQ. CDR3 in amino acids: CASSLSGRSYEQYF. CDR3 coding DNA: TGCGCCAGCAGCTTGAGTGGGCGATCCTACGAGCAGTACTTC. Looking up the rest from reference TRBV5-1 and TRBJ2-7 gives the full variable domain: KAGVTQTPRYLIKTRGQQVTLSCSPISGHRSVSWYQQTPGQGLQFLFEYFSETQRNKGNFPGRFSGRQFSNSRSEMNVSTLELGDSALYLCASSLSGRSYEQYFGPGTRLTVT.

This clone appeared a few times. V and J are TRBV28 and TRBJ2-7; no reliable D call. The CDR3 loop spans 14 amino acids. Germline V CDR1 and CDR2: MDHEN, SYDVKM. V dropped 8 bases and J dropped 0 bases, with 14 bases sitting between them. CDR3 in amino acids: CASEPVDFSYEQYF. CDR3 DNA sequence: TGTGCCAGCGAACCGGTTGACTTCTCCTACGAGCAGTACTTC.

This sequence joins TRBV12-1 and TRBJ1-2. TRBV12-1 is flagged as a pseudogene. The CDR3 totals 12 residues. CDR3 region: CASSPLHYGYTF. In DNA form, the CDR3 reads TGTGCCAGCAGCCCTTTACACTATGGCTACACCTTC.

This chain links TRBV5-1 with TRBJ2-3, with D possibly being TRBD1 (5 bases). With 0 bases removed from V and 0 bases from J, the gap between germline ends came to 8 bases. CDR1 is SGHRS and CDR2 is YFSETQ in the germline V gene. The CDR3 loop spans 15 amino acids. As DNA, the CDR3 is TGCGCCAGCAGCTTGGCAAGACAGAGCACAGATACGCAGTATTTT. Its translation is CASSLARQSTDTQYF.

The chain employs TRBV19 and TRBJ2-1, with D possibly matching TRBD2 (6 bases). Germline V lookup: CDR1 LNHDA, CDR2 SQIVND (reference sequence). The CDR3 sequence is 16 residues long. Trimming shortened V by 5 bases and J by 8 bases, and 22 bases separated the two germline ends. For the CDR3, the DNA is TGTGCCAGTAGTCCCCCCGGCGGGACCCTATTCGATGAGCAGTTCTTC. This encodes CASSPPGGTLFDEQFF.

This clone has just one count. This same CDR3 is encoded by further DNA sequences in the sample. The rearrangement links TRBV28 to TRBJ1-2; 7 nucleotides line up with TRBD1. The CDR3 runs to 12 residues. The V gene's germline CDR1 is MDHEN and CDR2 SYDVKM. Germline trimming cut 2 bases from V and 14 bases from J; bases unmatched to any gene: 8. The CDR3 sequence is CASSLMGQIYTF. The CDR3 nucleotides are TGTGCCAGCAGTTTAATGGGACAGATCTATACCTTC.

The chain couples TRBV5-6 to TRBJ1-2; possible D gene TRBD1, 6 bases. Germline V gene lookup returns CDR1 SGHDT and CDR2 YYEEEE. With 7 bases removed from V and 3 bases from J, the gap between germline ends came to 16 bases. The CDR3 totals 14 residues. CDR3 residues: CASLTWGGYYGYTF. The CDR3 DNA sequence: TGTGCCAGCCTGACCTGGGGGGGCTACTATGGCTACACCTTC. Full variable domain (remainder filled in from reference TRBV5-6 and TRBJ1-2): DAGVTQSPTHLIKTRGQQVTLRCSPKSGHDTVSWYQQALGQGPQFIFQYYEEEERQRGNFPDRFSGHQFPNYSSELNVNALLLGDSALYLCASLTWGGYYGYTFGSGTRLTVV.

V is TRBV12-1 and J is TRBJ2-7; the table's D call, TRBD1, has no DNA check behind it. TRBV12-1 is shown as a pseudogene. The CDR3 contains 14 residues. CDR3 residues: CASSLGYRDYEQYF. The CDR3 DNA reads TGTGCCAGCAGCCTCGGGTACAGGGACTACGAGCAGTACTTC.

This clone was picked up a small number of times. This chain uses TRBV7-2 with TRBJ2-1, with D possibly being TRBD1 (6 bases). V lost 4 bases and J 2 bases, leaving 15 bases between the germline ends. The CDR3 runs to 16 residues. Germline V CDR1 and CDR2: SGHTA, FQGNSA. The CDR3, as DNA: TGTGCCAGCAGCTCCCCCACGACAGGACCCTACAATGAGCAGTTCTTC. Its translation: CASSSPTTGPYNEQFF.

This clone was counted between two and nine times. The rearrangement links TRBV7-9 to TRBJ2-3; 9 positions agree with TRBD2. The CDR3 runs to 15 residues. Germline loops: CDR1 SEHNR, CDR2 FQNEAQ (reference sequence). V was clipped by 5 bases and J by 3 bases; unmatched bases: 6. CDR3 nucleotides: TGTGCCAGCAGCGTGTGGACTAGCGAAACAGATACGCAGTATTTT. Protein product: CASSVWTSETDTQYF.

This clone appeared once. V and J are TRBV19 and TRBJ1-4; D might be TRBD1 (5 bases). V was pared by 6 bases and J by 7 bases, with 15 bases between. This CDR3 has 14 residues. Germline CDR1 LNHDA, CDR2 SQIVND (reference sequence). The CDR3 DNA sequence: TGTGCCAGTAGCTCCGGGACCTGGGGTGAAAAACTGTTTTTT. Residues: CASSSGTWGEKLFF. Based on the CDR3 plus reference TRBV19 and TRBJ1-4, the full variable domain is DGGITQSPKYLFRKEGQNVTLSCEQNLNHDAMYWYRQDPGQGLRLIYYSQIVNDFQKGDIAEGYSVSREKKESFPLTVTSAQKNPTAFYLCASSSGTWGEKLFFGSGTQLSVL.

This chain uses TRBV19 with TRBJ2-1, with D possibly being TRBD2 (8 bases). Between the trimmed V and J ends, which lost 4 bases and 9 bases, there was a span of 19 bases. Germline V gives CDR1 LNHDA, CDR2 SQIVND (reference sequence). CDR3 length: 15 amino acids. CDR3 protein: CASSTPGLGGFEQFF. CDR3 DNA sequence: TGTGCCAGTAGTACACCGGGACTAGGGGGCTTTGAGCAGTTCTTC.

The CDR3: CASSYSSRGALSPLHF. The CDR3 nucleotides are TGTGCCAGCAGTTACTCAAGCCGGGGGGCCTTATCACCCCTCCACTTT. The chain links TRBV6-5 to TRBJ1-6, with TRBD1 as a possible D gene (6 bases). This CDR3 comprises 16 residues. V gave up 0 bases and J gave up 10 bases, with 16 bases separating them. Per the germline V gene, CDR1 is MNHEY and CDR2 is SVGAGI.

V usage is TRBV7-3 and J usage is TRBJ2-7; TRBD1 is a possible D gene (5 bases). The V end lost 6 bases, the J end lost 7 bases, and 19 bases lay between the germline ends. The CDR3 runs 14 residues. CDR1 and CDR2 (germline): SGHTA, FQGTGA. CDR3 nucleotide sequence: TGTGCCAGCAGTCGACGCCAGGGCGAAGGGGAGCAGTACTTC. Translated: CASSRRQGEGEQYF. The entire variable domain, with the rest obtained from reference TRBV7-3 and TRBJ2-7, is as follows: GAGVSQTPSNKVTEKGKYVELRCDPISGHTALYWYRQSLGQGPEFLIYFQGTGAADDSGLPNDRFFAVRPEGSVSTLKIQRTERGDSAVYLCASSRRQGEGEQYFGPGTRLTVT.

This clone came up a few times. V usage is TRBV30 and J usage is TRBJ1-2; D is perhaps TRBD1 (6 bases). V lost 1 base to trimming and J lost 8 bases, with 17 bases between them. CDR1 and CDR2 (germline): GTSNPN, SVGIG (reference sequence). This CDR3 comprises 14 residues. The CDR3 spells CAWSEVPRGRGYTF. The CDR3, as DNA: TGTGCCTGGAGTGAGGTCCCTCGGGGGCGAGGCTACACCTTC. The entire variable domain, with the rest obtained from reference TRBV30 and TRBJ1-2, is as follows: SQTIHQWPATLVQPVGSPLSLECTVEGTSNPNLYWYRQAAGRGLQLLFYSVGIGQISSEVPQNLSASRPQDRQFILSSKKLLLSDSGFYLCAWSEVPRGRGYTFGSGTRLTVV.

The CDR3 DNA is TGTGCCAGCTCACCGACGGGGACAGGTAATCAGCCCCAGCATTTT. Its translation: CASSPTGTGNQPQHF. This chain uses TRBV18 with TRBJ1-5; 8 bases line up with TRBD1. Germline trimming cut 3 bases from V and 4 bases from J; bases unmatched to any gene: 5. CDR3 length: 15 residues. Germline V CDR1 and CDR2: KGHSH, LQKENI.